This is a list of T cell receptor beta chains from one sample in a study of blood T cell repertoires in COVID-19. The table came from immunoSEQ multiplex PCR; TCRdb's copy has only in-frame clones and leaves some out. The table has about 250,000 clones, 85% to 90% seen once. Input material: PBMCs or T cells enriched from blood (not recorded which). The receptors here all came from a man aged 18-30 years who had recovered from COVID-19. CDR3s include the opening cysteine and the closing phenylalanine or tryptophan. The D gene is left open where the match is weak. Size tells how often a clone was seen (once, few, many) or the class of an expanded clone, and some rows leave it out.

TRBV18,-,TRBD2,TRBJ2-3,TGTGCCAGCGCGGGGGGGATCGCAGATACGCAGTATTTT,CASAGGIADTQYF
TRBV9,-,TRBD1,TRBJ2-7,TGTGCCAGCAGCCCCTGGGACAGATCCTACGAGCAGTACTTC,CASSPWDRSYEQYF
TRBV7-2,-,-,TRBJ2-7,TGTGCCAGCAGCTTCCAGGGATCTACCTACGAGCAGTACTTC,CASSFQGSTYEQYF
TRBV5-4,few,TRBD2,TRBJ2-5,TGTGCCAGCAGCTTAAGATACGGGACTAGCGGGGGAGGAGAGACCCAGTACTTC,CASSLRYGTSGGGETQYF
TRBV27,-,-,TRBJ1-2,TGTGCCAGCAGTTTAAGACCTACAGGGAACTACTATGGCTACACCTTC,CASSLRPTGNYYGYTF
TRBV19,-,-,TRBJ1-6,TGTGCCAGCGTGGGGCAGGCGTATAATTCACCCCTCCACTTT,CASVGQAYNSPLHF
TRBV15,-,TRBD2,TRBJ2-5,TGTGCCACCGGGCGCGGGAGGGGGCCACAAGAGACCCAGTACTTC,CATGRGRGPQETQYF
TRBV5-1,-,TRBD2,TRBJ2-5,TGCGCCAGCAGCCCAGCCGGGACTATAGAGACCCAGTACTTC,CASSPAGTIETQYF
TRBV19,-,TRBD2,TRBJ2-3,TGTGCCAGTAGTGACGGACTAGCGGGTAAAAGAACGGATACGCAGTATTTT,CASSDGLAGKRTDTQYF
TRBV18,-,-,TRBJ2-1,TGTGCCAGCTCACCATTGGGCCTCCAGCGGATTCCCGCTGAGCAGTTCTTC,CASSPLGLQRIPAEQFF
TRBV21-1,-,-,TRBJ2-5,TGTGCCACCCGCATGGGGGGGCAAGAGACCCAGTACTTC,CATRMGGQETQYF
TRBV3-1/TRBV3-2,few,TRBD2,TRBJ2-5,TGTGCCAGCATCCAGGCGGGGGGGCGTGAGACCCAGTACTTC,CASIQAGGRETQYF
TRBV5-1,-,-,TRBJ2-5,TGCGCCAGCAGCTCGCCGGGGACCCAGTACTTC,CASSSPGTQYF
TRBV13,-,-,TRBJ2-2,TGTGCCAGCAGCCAAGGCAGGGAATCCGCGAGCACCGGGGAGCTGTTTTTT,CASSQGRESASTGELFF
TRBV3-1/TRBV3-2,once,TRBD1,TRBJ1-2,TGTGCCAGCAGCCAAGAAGGAGGGACAGGTAACTATGGCTACACCTTC,CASSQEGGTGNYGYTF
TRBV6-1,-,-,TRBJ1-4,TGTGCCAGCAGTGAAGCTTCTGGGGCCGGGGAAAAACTGTTTTTT,CASSEASGAGEKLFF
TRBV20-1,-,-,TRBJ1-4,TGCAGTGCTAGTAGACAGACTAATGAAAAACTGTTTTTT,CSASRQTNEKLFF
TRBV6-4,-,-,TRBJ2-1,TGTGCCAGCAGTGAAATGATGGCGGGGAGCTTGCATGAGCAGTTCTTC,CASSEMMAGSLHEQFF
TRBV13,-,-,TRBJ2-1,TGTGCCAGCAGCTTAGCGTTAGCGAAACACAATGAGCAGTTCTTC,CASSLALAKHNEQFF
TRBV5-1,-,-,TRBJ2-7,TGCGCCAGCAGCTTGGTTGGGGGGGAGCAGTACTTC,CASSLVGGEQYF
TRBV28,-,-,TRBJ1-5,TGTGCCAGCAGTTTATCGGACAGAGTTCAGCCCCAGCATTTT,CASSLSDRVQPQHF
TRBV6-2/TRBV6-3,-,TRBD2,TRBJ2-7,TGTGCCAGCAGCCCTAGCGGGGGATCCTACGAGCAGTACTTC,CASSPSGGSYEQYF
TRBV19,-,-,TRBJ1-6,TGTGCCAGTAGTCGGGGTTTTGTGGATAATTCACCCCTCCACTTT,CASSRGFVDNSPLHF
TRBV10-3,-,-,TRBJ2-5,TGTGCCATCAGCCCTAACGGAGAGACCCAGTACTTC,CAISPNGETQYF
TRBV11-1,-,-,TRBJ1-6,TGTGCCAGCAGCCTATCGGACAGTAATTCACCCCTCCACTTT,CASSLSDSNSPLHF
TRBV6-1,-,-,TRBJ2-3,TGTGCCAGCAGTGAAGGACAGAGCACAGATACGCAGTATTTT,CASSEGQSTDTQYF
TRBV5-4,once,-,TRBJ1-1,TGTGCCAGCAGCTTGGAGACAGCGAACACTGAAGCTTTCTTT,CASSLETANTEAFF
TRBV5-6,-,-,TRBJ1-1,TGTGCCAGCAGCTTGTACCCAGTGAACACTGAAGCTTTCTTT,CASSLYPVNTEAFF
TRBV5-1,-,-,TRBJ2-1,TGCGCCAGCAGCTTAATTGCGGGCTCCTACAATGAGCAGTTCTTC,CASSLIAGSYNEQFF
TRBV7-9,-,-,TRBJ1-4,TGTGCCAGCAGGCGAACAGGGTTGGGTGAAAAACTGTTTTTT,CASRRTGLGEKLFF
TRBV27,-,-,TRBJ1-6,TGTGCCACCCGGGGACTTAGCTCCTATAATTCACCCCTCCACTTT,CATRGLSSYNSPLHF
TRBV28,-,TRBD2,TRBJ2-1,TGTGCCAGCAGTTTGTCCACTAGCGGGAGGGTCGGTGAGCAGTTCTTC,CASSLSTSGRVGEQFF
TRBV19,-,TRBD1,TRBJ2-7,TGTGCCAGTAGTACGCTACCGGGACAGGGGACCTACGAGCAGTACTTC,CASSTLPGQGTYEQYF
TRBV4-1,-,-,TRBJ2-5,TGCGCCAGCAGCCAAGAGAAGCTAGCGGAGACCCAGTACTTC,CASSQEKLAETQYF
TRBV6-5,-,TRBD1,TRBJ2-3,TGTGCCAGCAGTTCGGGACAGACTTATACGCAGTATTTT,CASSSGQTYTQYF
TRBV18,-,-,TRBJ1-6,TGTGCCAGCTCACCAGTAGTGCATAATAATTCACCCCTCCACTTT,CASSPVVHNNSPLHF